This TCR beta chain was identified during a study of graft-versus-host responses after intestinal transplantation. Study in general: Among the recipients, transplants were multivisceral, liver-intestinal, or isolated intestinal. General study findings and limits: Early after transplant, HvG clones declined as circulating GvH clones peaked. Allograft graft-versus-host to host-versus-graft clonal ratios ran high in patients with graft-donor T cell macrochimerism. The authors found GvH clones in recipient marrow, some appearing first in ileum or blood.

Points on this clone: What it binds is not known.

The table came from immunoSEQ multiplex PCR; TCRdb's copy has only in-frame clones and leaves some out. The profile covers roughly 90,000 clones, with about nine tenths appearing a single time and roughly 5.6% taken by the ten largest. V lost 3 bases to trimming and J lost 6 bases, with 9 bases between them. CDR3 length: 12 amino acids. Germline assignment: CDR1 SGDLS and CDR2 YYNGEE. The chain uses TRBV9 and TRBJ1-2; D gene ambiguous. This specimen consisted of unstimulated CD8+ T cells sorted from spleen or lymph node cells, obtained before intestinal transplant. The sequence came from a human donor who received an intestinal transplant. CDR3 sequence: CASSGLSDGYTF. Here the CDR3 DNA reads TGTGCCAGCAGCGGACTTAGCGATGGCTACACCTTC.